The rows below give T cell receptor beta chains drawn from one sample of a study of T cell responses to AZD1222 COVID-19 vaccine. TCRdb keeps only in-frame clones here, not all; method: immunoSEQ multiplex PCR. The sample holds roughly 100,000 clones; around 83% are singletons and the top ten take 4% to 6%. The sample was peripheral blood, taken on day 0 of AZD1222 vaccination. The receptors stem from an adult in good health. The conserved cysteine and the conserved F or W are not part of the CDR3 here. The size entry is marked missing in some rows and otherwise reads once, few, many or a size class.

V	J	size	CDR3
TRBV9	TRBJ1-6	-	ASSPDSGLFLH
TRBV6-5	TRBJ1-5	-	ASSYSGKNQPQH
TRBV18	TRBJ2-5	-	ASSPGETRD
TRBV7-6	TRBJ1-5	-	ASSLGTGTSNQPQH
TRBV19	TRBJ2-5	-	ASSIGQGEGETQY
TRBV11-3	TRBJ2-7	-	ASSRGASGSVSEEQY
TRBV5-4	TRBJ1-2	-	ASSTQIYGYT
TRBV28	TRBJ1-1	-	ASSFPGTVNTEAF
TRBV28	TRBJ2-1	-	ASRTYRGGSYNEQF
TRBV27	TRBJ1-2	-	ASSLNRVAGGYT
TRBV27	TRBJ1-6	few	ASSALWDSPLH
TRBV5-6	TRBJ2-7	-	ASWREVGEQY
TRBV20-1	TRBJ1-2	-	SAWDSYGYT
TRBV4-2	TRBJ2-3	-	ASTRGTSGRVLTDTQY
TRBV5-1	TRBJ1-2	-	ASSLNIGSGYT
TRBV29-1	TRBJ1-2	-	SVADSGKTSGYT
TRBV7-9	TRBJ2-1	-	ASSLKNEQF
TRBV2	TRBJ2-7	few	ASTRQPYEQY
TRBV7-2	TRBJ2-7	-	ASSFSPSGGLYEQY
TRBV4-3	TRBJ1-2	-	ASSQGESYYGYT
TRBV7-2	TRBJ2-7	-	ASSPSLAGGLGEQY
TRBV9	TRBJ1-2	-	ASSVTHFDRADGYT
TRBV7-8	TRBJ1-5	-	ASSLDTGERPQH
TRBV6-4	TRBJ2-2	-	ASSPGGPITGELF
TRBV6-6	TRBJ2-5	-	ASSRKTAQETQY
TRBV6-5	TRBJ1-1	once	ASSYSAGMNTEAF
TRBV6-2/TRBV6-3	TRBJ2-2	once	ASSGDGYTGELF
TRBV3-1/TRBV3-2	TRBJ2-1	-	ASSQAPGSYNEQF
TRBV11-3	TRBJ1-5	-	ASSPDSVREEGQPQH
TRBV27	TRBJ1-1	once	ASRGRVPNTEAF
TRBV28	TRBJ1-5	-	ASSLPGQGMTYSNQPQH
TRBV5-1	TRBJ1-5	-	ASSSGQGSNQPQH
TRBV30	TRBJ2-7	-	AWGSSGRGYEQY
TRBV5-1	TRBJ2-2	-	ASSLEENSNTGELF
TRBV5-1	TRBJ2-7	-	ASSLVAGAAYYEQY
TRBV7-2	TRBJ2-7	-	ASSLGRSYEQY
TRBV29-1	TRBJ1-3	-	SARQGENTIY
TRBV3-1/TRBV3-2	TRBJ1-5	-	ASSQGGGSLGNQPQH
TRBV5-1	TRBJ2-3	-	ASSHSGSTDTQY
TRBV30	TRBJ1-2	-	AWSVDGPKGARGYT
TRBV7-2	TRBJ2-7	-	ASSLAGVLREQY
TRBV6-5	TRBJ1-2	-	ASSYPMEGYT
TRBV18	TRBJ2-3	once	ASSPQQGTDTQY
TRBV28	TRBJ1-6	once	ASSFSGQEVSYNSPLH